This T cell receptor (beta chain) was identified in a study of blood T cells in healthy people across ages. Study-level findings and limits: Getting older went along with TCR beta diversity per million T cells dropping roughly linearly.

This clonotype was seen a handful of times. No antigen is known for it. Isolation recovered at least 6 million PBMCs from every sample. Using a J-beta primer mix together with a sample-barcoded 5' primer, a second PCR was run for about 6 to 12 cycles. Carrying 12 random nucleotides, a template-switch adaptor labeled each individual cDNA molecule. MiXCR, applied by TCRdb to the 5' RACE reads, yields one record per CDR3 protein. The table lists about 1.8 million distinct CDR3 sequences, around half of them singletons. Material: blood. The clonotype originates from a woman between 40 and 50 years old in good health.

CDR3 nucleotide sequence: TGTGCCAGCAGTTCCGGGACTCGGAAACACAACAATGAGCAGTTCTTC. It is translated as CASSSGTRKHNNEQFF. V is TRBV12-3 or TRBV12-4 and J is TRBJ2-1; maybe TRBD2 (6 bases). Trimming left V 4 bases short and J 5 bases short, with 18 bases between. The CDR3 extends over 16 amino acids.